This T cell receptor beta chain derives from a study of CD8+ T cells in alopecia areata. Germline CDR1 reads SGHNT; CDR2 reads YYREEE (reference sequence). This CDR3 has 15 amino acids. Trimming cost V 4 bases and J 3 bases; bases outside gene matches: 4. Alopecia areata patients gave lesional scalp punch biopsies and peripheral blood samples. This clone was seen a handful of times. RNA extraction was followed by reverse transcription into cDNA, which acted as the sequencing template. Sequencing was performed with immunoSEQ multiplex PCR; in TCRdb, only in-frame clones are kept and a portion is missing. The sample carries some 120,000 clones, 45% to 60% recorded once.

This receptor was taken from a human donor with alopecia areata. The sequencing used CD4+ T cells sorted from blood, collected at week 0. The chain employs TRBV5-4 and TRBJ2-2; 9 nucleotides match TRBD1. This CDR3 is CASSVRDRDTGELFF. The CDR3 nucleotides are TGTGCCAGCAGCGTCCGGGACAGGGACACCGGGGAGCTGTTTTTT.